Each of the 13 T cell receptor beta chains below was sequenced from the same sample in a study of CD8 T cells in Susac syndrome (dated 2019 in TCRdb). The library was produced with the immunoSEQ multiplex PCR assay. RNA was extracted using the RNeasy kit, and roughly 0.5 to 1 ug of the RNA was reverse transcribed with random hexamers. TCRdb applied fastp at Q25 and MiXCR to the public reads, then kept only in-frame beta chains. Rows are combined by CDR3 protein, so each entry shows the most common genes and DNA. This sample holds about 130,000 distinct CDR3 sequences; 90% to 95% were observed only once. The leading ten clones occupy roughly 0.13% of the sample. The sequenced material came from CD4+ T cells from PBMCs. These TCRs come from a human donor in good health.

The chain combines TRBV3-1 with TRBJ2-1, with 8 bases aligning to TRBD2. This CDR3 has 15 residues. CDR1 is LGHDT and CDR2 is YNNKEL in the germline V gene (reference sequence). Unmatched junction bases numbered 14, after V lost 7 bases and J lost 9 bases. The chain's CDR3 is CASNPSGLESGEQFF. The CDR3 bases are TGTGCCAGCAACCCCTCGGGACTAGAATCGGGTGAGCAGTTCTTC.

This rearrangement joins TRBV6-6 to TRBJ2-6; D unclear. V was trimmed by 7 bases and J by 4 bases, leaving 17 bases between them. The CDR3 is made up of 16 amino acids. CDR1 MNHNY and CDR2 SVGAGI come from the germline V gene (reference sequence). Here the CDR3 DNA reads TGTGCCAGCACGGACCCCCCCGGGTCGGGGGCCAACGTCCTGACTTTC. Amino acids: CASTDPPGSGANVLTF.

The chain carries TRBV2 and TRBJ2-5; TRBD1 aligns across 9 bases. The germline CDR1 and CDR2 sequences are SNHLY and FYNNEI. The junction had 4 bases not matched to a gene; V was cut back by 4 bases and J by 4 bases. The CDR3 covers 14 residues. This CDR3 is CASSVDRGRETQYF. CDR3 DNA sequence: TGTGCCAGCAGTGTGGACAGGGGAAGAGAGACCCAGTACTTC. Using reference TRBV2 and TRBJ2-5 for the parts outside the CDR3, the full variable domain is EPEVTQTPSHQVTQMGQEVILRCVPISNHLYFYWYRQILGQKVEFLVSFYNNEISEKSEIFDDQFSVERPDGSNFTLKIRSTKLEDSAMYFCASSVDRGRETQYFGPGTRLLVL.

The chain joins TRBV7-9 to TRBJ2-1; 10 nucleotides line up with TRBD1. The germline V gene encodes CDR1 SEHNR and CDR2 FQNEAQ (reference sequence). J gave up 7 bases and V 3 bases, and 6 bases lay outside the gene matches. The CDR3 runs 15 residues. CDR3 region: CASSFPGQGRNEQFF. The DNA for the CDR3 is TGTGCCAGCAGCTTCCCGGGACAGGGGAGAAATGAGCAGTTCTTC. Filled out from reference TRBV7-9 and TRBJ2-1, the complete variable domain reads DTGVSQNPRHKITKRGQNVTFRCDPISEHNRLYWYRQTLGQGPEFLTYFQNEAQLEKSRLLSDRFSAERPKGSFSTLEIQRTEQGDSAMYLCASSFPGQGRNEQFFGPGTRLTVL.

The rearrangement links TRBV5-1 to TRBJ1-1; D uncertain. V dropped 3 bases and J dropped 0 bases, with 9 bases sitting between them. Germline CDR1 and CDR2: SGHRS and YFSETQ. The CDR3 length is 14 residues. As DNA, the CDR3 is TGCGCCAGCAGCTCTCCACAGATGAACACTGAAGCTTTCTTT. Protein: CASSSPQMNTEAFF.

The chain links TRBV9 to TRBJ2-7, with D hard to call. Germline CDR1 and CDR2: SGDLS and YYNGEE. Trimming pared 0 bases from V and 2 bases from J, leaving 12 bases between. The CDR3 is 15 amino acids. CDR3 DNA: TGTGCCAGCAGCGTAGGACCGGGCGGAACCTACGAGCAGTACTTC. It specifies CASSVGPGGTYEQYF.

The chain employs TRBV3-1 and TRBJ2-5; tentative D call: TRBD1 (7 bases). V was pared by 4 bases and J by 5 bases, with 17 bases between. The germline V gene has CDR1 LGHDT and CDR2 YNNKEL (reference sequence). The CDR3 is 15 amino acids. The CDR3 reads CASSPSPGDSETQYF. In DNA, the CDR3 is TGTGCCAGCAGCCCATCGCCGGGGGACAGTGAGACCCAGTACTTC.

V usage is TRBV12-3 or TRBV12-4 and J usage is TRBJ2-1, with 9 bases lining up with TRBD2. The V segment lost 6 bases and the J segment 5 bases; nucleotides outside the gene matches: 8. The CDR3 runs to 15 residues. The CDR3 sequence is CASSFSGRKNNEQFF. Here the CDR3 DNA reads TGTGCCAGCAGCTTTAGCGGGAGAAAAAACAATGAGCAGTTCTTC.

The V and J genes are TRBV29-1 and TRBJ2-7, with D unresolved. The germline V gene encodes CDR1 SQVTM and CDR2 ANQGSEA. V lost 7 bases to trimming and J lost 0 bases, with 13 bases between them. The CDR3 runs 13 residues. CDR3 amino acids: CSARDTVSYEQYF. In DNA, the CDR3 is TGCAGCGCAAGAGACACGGTCTCCTACGAGCAGTACTTC.

The chain combines TRBV18 with TRBJ2-7; 8 bases align to TRBD2. The germline gives CDR1 KGHSH, CDR2 LQKENI. Trimming cost V 2 bases and J 4 bases; bases outside gene matches: 7. CDR3 length: 15 amino acids. For the CDR3, the DNA is TGTGCCAGCTCACCAAGGAGCGGGAGTCATTACGAGCAGTACTTC. Translated: CASSPRSGSHYEQYF.

The J gene is TRBJ2-3, the V gene TRBV3-1; the D is unclear. Trimming took off 6 bases at V and 6 bases at J, with 7 bases between the two ends. This CDR3 spans 11 amino acids. Germline CDR1 and CDR2: LGHDT and YNNKEL (reference sequence). CDR3 DNA: TGTGCCAGCAGGGGCGTGGATACGCAGTATTTT. Amino acids: CASRGVDTQYF.

The genes are TRBV28 and TRBJ1-1; 8 bases line up with TRBD1. Trimming at V came to 6 bases and at J to 9 bases, leaving 12 bases not matched to a gene. From germline, CDR1 is MDHEN and CDR2 SYDVKM. The CDR3 extends over 14 amino acids. In nucleotides, the CDR3 is TGTGCCAGCAGCGAAACCCGACAGGGGAGTAAAGCTTTCTTT. Translation: CASSETRQGSKAFF.

V usage is TRBV5-1 and J usage is TRBJ1-1; 11 bases line up with TRBD1. CDR3 length equals 15 residues. CDR1 and CDR2 from the germline V gene are SGHRS and YFSETQ. V lost 2 bases and J lost 2; bases outside the gene matches: 2. The CDR3 DNA follows: TGCGCCAGCAGCTTCGGGACAGGGGGAAACACTGAAGCTTTCTTT. Amino acids: CASSFGTGGNTEAFF.